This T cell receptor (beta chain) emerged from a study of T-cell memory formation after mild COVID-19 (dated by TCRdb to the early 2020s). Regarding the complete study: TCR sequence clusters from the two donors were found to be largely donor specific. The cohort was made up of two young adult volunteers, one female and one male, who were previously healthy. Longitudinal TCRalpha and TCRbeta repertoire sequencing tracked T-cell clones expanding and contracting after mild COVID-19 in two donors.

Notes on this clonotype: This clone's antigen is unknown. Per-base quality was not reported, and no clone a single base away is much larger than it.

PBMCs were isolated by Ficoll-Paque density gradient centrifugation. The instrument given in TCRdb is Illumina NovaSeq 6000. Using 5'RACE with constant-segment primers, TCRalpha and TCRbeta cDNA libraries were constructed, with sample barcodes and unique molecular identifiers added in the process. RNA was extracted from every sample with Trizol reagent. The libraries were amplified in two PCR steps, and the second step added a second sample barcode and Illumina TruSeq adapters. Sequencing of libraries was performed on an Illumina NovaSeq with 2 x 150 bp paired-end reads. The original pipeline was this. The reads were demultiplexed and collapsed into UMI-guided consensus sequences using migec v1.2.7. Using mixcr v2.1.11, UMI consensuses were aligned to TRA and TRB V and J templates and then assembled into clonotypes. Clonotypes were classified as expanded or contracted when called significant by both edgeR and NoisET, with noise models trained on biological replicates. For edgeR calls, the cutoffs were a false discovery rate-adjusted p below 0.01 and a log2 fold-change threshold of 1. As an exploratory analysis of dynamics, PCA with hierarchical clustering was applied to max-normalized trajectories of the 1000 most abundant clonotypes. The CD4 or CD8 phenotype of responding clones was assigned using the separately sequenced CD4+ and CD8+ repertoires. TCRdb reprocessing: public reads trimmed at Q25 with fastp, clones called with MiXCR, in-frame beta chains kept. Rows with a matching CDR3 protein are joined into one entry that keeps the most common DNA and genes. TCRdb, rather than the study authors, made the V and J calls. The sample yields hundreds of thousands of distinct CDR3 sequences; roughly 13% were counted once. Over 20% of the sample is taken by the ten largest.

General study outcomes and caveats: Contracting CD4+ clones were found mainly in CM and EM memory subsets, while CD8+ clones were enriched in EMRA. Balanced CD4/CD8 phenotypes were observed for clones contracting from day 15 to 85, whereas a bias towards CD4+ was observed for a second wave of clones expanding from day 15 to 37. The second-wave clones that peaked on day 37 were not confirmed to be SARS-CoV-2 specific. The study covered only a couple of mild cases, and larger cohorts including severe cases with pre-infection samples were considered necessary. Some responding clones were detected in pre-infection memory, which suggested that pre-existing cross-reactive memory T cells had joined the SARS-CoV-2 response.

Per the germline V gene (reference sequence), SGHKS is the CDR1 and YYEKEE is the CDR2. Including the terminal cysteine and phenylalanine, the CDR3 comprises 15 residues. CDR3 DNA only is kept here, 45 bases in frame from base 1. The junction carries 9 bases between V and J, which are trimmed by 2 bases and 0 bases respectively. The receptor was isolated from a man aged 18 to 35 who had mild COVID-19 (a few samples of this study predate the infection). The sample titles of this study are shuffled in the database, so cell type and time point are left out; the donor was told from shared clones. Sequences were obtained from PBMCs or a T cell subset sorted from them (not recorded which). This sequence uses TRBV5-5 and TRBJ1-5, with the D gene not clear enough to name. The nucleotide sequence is TGTGCCAGCAGCTTCTTCTCAGGTAGCAATCAGCCCCAGCATTTT. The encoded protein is CASSFFSGSNQPQHF.